This entry features one T cell receptor beta chain sequence. Germline assignment: CDR1 SGHTA and CDR2 FQGNSA. Germline trimming cut 5 bases from V and 0 bases from J; bases unmatched to any gene: 4. This CDR3 comprises 15 residues. The sample is drawn from a study of blood T cell repertoires in COVID-19. On the study more broadly: The United States, Italy and Spain were the sources of the acute and convalescent COVID-19 samples. PBMCs, B-cell-depleted T cells, or T cells provided the cDNA or gDNA that made up the material.

Methods used by the authors: By means of reference gene primer amplification, nucleated cell counts were estimated. TCRdb keeps only in-frame clones here, not all; method: immunoSEQ multiplex PCR. The V and J calls and the clone size are those of that table, but D and trimming were determined from the DNA. The data hold around 130,000 clones, with around 89% observed a single time. This clonotype originated in a man in his 70s with active COVID-19. Material for sequencing was peripheral blood. This chain connects TRBV7-2 to TRBJ2-7; 10 bases align to TRBD1. The CDR3 DNA is TGTGCCAGCAGCCCGCGGACAGGGGGCTCCTACGAGCAGTACTTC. Translation: CASSPRTGGSYEQYF.